This TCR beta chain was identified during a study of early T cells in non-severe SARS-CoV-2 infection. From the 5' RACE reads, TCRdb called clonotypes with MiXCR, one entry per CDR3 protein. This table holds tens of thousands of distinct CDR3 sequences, over 10% found once. The germline V gene has CDR1 MGHRA and CDR2 YSYEKL. V was pared by 3 bases and J by 4 bases, with 11 bases between. The CDR3 length is 14 residues. This sequence joins TRBV4-1 and TRBJ2-3; D remains ambiguous. The specimen was whole blood, collected at baseline. The origin of this receptor is an adult who was a healthcare worker with PCR-confirmed SARS-CoV-2 infection or an uninfected control (not recorded which). As DNA, the CDR3 is TGCGCCAGCAGCCAGGGTGGGTGGGCAGATACGCAGTATTTT. It codes for CASSQGGWADTQYF.